This T cell receptor (beta chain) was profiled in a study of T cell responses to AZD1222 COVID-19 vaccine (dated by TCRdb to the early 2020s). As for the study more broadly: TCR sequencing was performed for 230 to 250 trial participants, of whom approximately 200 were given two doses of AZD1222 and around 26 were given two doses of MenACWY control vaccine. Trial participants were enrolled by age into subgroups of 18-55, 56-69 and 70-plus years, and 148, 28 and 57 TCR-sequenced participants, respectively, were included in these subgroups. Points the paper makes about the study in general: The 56-69-year group was small, and its depth increase did not reach significance, likely because of low power. Participants were mostly white British, with more females than males. The authors suggested clonal diversity may have been underestimated. No day 14 peak-response samples were available, so repertoires were characterized only after the peak T cell response. The whole spike protein was spanned by vaccine-associated CD4 TCRs, and dominant responses were seen in regions 160-218 and 743-854. Conclusions about previously exposed vaccinees are limited, since just 5 or 6 AZD1222 recipients were seropositive for SARS-CoV-2 at baseline. Nearly half of unique spike-specific TCRs reportedly recognized epitopes outside regions mutated in the B.1.351 and B.1.1.7 variants. After two AZD1222 doses, spike-specific TCR breadth and depth were significantly higher than at day 0 and than in MenACWY recipients.

The CDR3 regions of human TCRbeta chains were analyzed by immunosequencing. Per the source publication's procedure: TCRs in the repertoires were compared against a reference library of SARS-CoV-2-specific TCRs that had been generated with the MIRA antigen-specificity platform. Breadth was defined as the fraction of unique TCRs that were SARS-CoV-2-associated, and depth was defined as the fraction of total T cells that were SARS-CoV-2-associated. Each spike-specific TCR was assigned to its reactive spike region and to a CD4 or CD8 class using the MIRA data. Log10-transformed breadth and depth values were compared by one-way ANOVA with Sidak's multiple comparisons tests. Entries here come from immuneACCESS through TCRdb and include only in-frame sequences with V and J called. Some clones fail to appear in such tables; in the studies checked, an unresolved V gene covers under half of the shortfall, and the cause of the remainder is unknown. Clone size and V and J calls were adopted from that table, with D and trimming inferred from the DNA. The sample includes around 120,000 clones, with about 93% observed a single time. 5% of the sample goes to the ten largest clones.

The sample's time point label is to be understood as: about 28 days (+/-7) after the second vaccine dose. Because spike-specific TCR depth and breadth did not differ between the two schedules, AZD1222 recipients who got a second dose at roughly 4 weeks were pooled with those who got a second dose at roughly 12 weeks. Samples from vaccinated people were obtained from the UK trials COV001 and COV002, which included a single-blind randomized controlled phase 2/3 trial of AZD1222 (ChAdOx1 nCoV-19) in healthy adults. For TCRbeta chain sequencing, PBMC samples from trial participants were taken at day 0 and at day 28 after the second dose. Remarks on this clone: This receptor's antigen is unknown. Per-base qualities were not stored, and no clone one base away is much larger.

As encoded in the germline V gene (reference sequence), CDR1 is DFQATT while CDR2 is SNEGSKA. The CDR3 numbers 14 residues from cysteine through phenylalanine. The entry retains the CDR3 DNA only, 42 bases that are in frame from base 1. Germline trimming: 3 bases from V, 2 bases from J; junction bases outside gene matches: 7. The chain joins TRBV20-1 to TRBJ2-7; TRBD2 fits 7 bases in the junction. The TCR originated in an adult who received the AZD1222 COVID-19 vaccine. Sequencing was performed on peripheral blood, taken 28 days after the second AZD1222 dose. The DNA sequence is as follows: TGCAGTGCTAGTTCCAGCGGGATCCCCTACGAGCAGTACTTC. The translation is CSASSSGIPYEQYF.